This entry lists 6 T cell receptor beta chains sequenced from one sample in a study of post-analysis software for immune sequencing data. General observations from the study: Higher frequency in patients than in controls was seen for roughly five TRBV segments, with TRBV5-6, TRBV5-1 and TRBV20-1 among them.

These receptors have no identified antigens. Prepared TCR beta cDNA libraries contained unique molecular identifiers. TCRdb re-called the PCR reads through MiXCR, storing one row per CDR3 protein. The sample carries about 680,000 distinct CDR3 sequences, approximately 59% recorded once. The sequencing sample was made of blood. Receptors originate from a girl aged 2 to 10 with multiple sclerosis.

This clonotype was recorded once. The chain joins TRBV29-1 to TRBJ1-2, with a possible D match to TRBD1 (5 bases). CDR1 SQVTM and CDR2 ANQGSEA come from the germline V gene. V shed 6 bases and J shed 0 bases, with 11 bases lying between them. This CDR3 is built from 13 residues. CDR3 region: CSVLGRSNYGYTF. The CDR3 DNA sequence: TGCAGCGTGTTGGGACGTTCTAACTATGGCTACACCTTC.

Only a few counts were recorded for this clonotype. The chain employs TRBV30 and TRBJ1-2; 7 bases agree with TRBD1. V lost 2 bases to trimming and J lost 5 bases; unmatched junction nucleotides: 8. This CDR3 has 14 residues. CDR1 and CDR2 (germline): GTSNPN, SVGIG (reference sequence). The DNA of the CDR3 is TGTGCCTGGAGTTCAGGGAACAGGGGATATGGCTACACCTTC. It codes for CAWSSGNRGYGYTF.

CDR3 region: CSAKRPGTPNTGELFF. The CDR3 coding sequence is TGCAGTGCTAAAAGGCCCGGGACACCGAACACCGGGGAGCTGTTTTTT. This chain connects TRBV20-1 to TRBJ2-2; D may be TRBD1 (6 bases). With 4 bases removed from V and 0 bases from J, the gap between germline ends came to 15 bases. CDR1 DFQATT and CDR2 SNEGSKA come from the germline V gene (reference sequence). The CDR3 loop spans 16 amino acids.

CDR3 nucleotides: TGCAGCGTTGCGGACAGGGCTAACTATGGCTACACCTTC. It specifies CSVADRANYGYTF. The chain links TRBV29-1 to TRBJ1-2; 8 bases line up with TRBD1. Germline loops: CDR1 SQVTM, CDR2 ANQGSEA. This CDR3 has 13 amino acids. With 4 bases clipped from V and 0 bases from J, the junction kept 1 base outside the gene matches.

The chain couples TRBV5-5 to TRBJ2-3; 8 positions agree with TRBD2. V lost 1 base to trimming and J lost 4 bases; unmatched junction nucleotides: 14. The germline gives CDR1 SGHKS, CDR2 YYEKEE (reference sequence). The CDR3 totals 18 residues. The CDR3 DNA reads TGTGCCAGCAGCTTGCTTCCTCCGGGACTAGGTTCTTCAGATACGCAGTATTTT. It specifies CASSLLPPGLGSSDTQYF.

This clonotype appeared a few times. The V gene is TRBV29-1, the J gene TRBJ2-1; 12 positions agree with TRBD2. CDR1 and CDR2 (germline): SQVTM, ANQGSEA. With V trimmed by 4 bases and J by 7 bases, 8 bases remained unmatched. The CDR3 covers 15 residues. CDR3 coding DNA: TGCAGCGTTGTAGGACTAGCGGGGCGCCGTAATGAGCAGTTCTTC. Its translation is CSVVGLAGRRNEQFF.